This TCR beta chain was identified in a study of blood T cell repertoires in COVID-19. Study-level background: Researchers got acute and convalescent COVID-19 samples from the United States, Italy and Spain.

Trimming cost V 0 bases and J 3 bases, with 13 bases left between them. There are 15 residues in the CDR3. Germline V lookup: CDR1 SGDLS, CDR2 YYNGEE. Under the authors' procedure: The assay estimated nucleated cells by amplifying reference gene primers. The repertoire was sequenced with immunoSEQ multiplex PCR; TCRdb's copy has only in-frame clones and lacks some. D and trimming were read from the DNA, whereas the V and J calls and clone size are those reported in that table. The table records some 270,000 clones, roughly 84% of them present only once. This clone has more than one count but fewer than ten.

The V gene is TRBV9, the J gene TRBJ2-7; the D is unclear. This TCR was recovered from a person aged 65 to 85 with COVID-19, enrolled during active disease. Sample: peripheral blood. The CDR3 loop is CASSVDYGTSYEQYF. The CDR3 bases are TGTGCCAGCAGCGTAGACTACGGAACGAGCTACGAGCAGTACTTC.